This T cell receptor beta chain is drawn from a study of blood T cell repertoires in COVID-19 (dated by TCRdb to the early 2020s). Looking at the study overall: Samples from collaborators originated in the United States, Italy and Spain and spanned both the acute and convalescent phases of COVID-19. Samples came from the ongoing ImmuneRACE study (first 160 participants) plus 1,254 subjects from 6 global collaborators. Deeply sampled blood TCRbeta repertoires from subjects exposed to, actively infected with, or recovered from COVID-19 were included in the dataset. The prospective study material was composed of cDNA or gDNA derived from T cells, B-cell-depleted T cells, or PBMCs. The sample metadata nearly always contained a de-identified subject ID, COVID-19 status, age in years and sex. Where available, HLA class I and class II types were obtained from metadata supplied by the sample provider rather than from assay-based typing. A freely available public database, intended as a resource for researchers studying the immune response to SARS-CoV-2, is where the repertoires were released. Study-wide conclusions, independent of this receptor: Clinical and demographic metadata were provided uncurated, with the amount varying by source and participant.

The germline V gene encodes CDR1 MDHEN and CDR2 SYDVKM. V lost 6 bases and J lost 10 bases; the stretch between them is 15 bases long. Including cysteine and phenylalanine, the CDR3 has 12 amino acids. CDR3 DNA is the only sequence kept; it has 36 bases, read in frame from the first base. Whole blood was collected in K2EDTA tubes by collaborating institutions according to the institutions' own protocols. For TCRbeta analysis, collaborator samples were shipped as frozen whole blood, as isolated PBMCs, or as DNA extracted from either sample type. This clone was detected only a few times. Its recognized antigen is unknown. Per-base quality was not reported, and no clone a single base away is much larger than it. TCRbeta CDR3 regions were amplified from genomic DNA using the immunoSEQ Assay, a bias-controlled multiplex PCR. Processing in the source paper ran as follows. Within the assay, amplification of reference gene primers was used to estimate how many nucleated cells each sample contained. To quantify the absolute abundance of each unique TCRbeta CDR3 rearrangement, sequence reads were collapsed and filtered. Productive Simpson clonality was computed per sample as the square root of Simpson's diversity index over productive rearrangements. Here the immuneACCESS table is served through TCRdb, limited to in-frame sequences with V and J called. Missing clones are a known gap in these copies; in checked studies unresolved V genes cover under half, and the rest lacks a known reason. Clone size and the V and J calls come from that table; the DNA yielded D and trimming. A total of about 190,000 clones appear in this sample, more than 75% of them only once. The ten largest account for around 4.9% of the sample.

The clonotype was recovered from a woman aged 80 or older with acute or convalescent COVID-19. The sequencing input was peripheral blood. The chain employs TRBV28 and TRBJ1-1, and the D gene may be TRBD1, 5 bases matching. The bases are TGTGCCAGCAGCTCCAGGGTGGTAAGAGCTTTCTTT. Its protein reads: CASSSRVVRAFF.